The 24 T cell receptor beta chains below come from one sample, sequenced in a study of cytomegalovirus exposure and HLA in healthy donors (dated by TCRdb to the late 2010s). Library method: the immunoSEQ multiplex PCR assay. For the multiplex PCR, a mixture combining 60 forward primers for TCR Vbeta segments and 13 reverse primers for TCR Jbeta segments was used. TCRdb took over this immuneACCESS table, retaining in-frame rearrangements with V and J assigned. Such tables are incomplete; in checked studies, under half of the missing clones stem from an unresolved V gene, and the remainder is unexplained. A total of under 200,000 clones appear in this sample, about three quarters of them only once. The ten largest clonotypes hold 7% of the sample. Specimen: PBMCs. These receptor sequences come from a middle-aged woman in good health and CMV-seropositive.

This clone was counted a few times. V is TRBV5-8 and J is TRBJ1-5, with D maybe TRBD1 (5 bases). Germline lookup yields CDR1 SGHTS and CDR2 YDEGEE. V lost 4 bases and J lost 4, with 9 bases in between. The CDR3 runs to 13 residues. The CDR3 is CASSQTENQPQHF. In DNA, the CDR3 is TGTGCCAGCAGCCAGACAGAGAATCAGCCCCAGCATTTT.

J is TRBJ1-2 and V is TRBV19; 8 bases line up with TRBD1. There are 13 residues in the CDR3. The germline V gene encodes CDR1 LNHDA and CDR2 SQIVND (reference sequence). V shed 4 bases, J shed 8 bases, and the junction held 6 bases outside the gene matches. The CDR3 spells CASSTRDRFGYTF. CDR3 coding DNA: TGTGCCAGTAGTACTCGGGACAGGTTCGGCTACACCTTC. The full variable domain, in which reference TRBV19 and TRBJ1-2 provide the parts outside the CDR3, is DGGITQSPKYLFRKEGQNVTLSCEQNLNHDAMYWYRQDPGQGLRLIYYSQIVNDFQKGDIAEGYSVSREKKESFPLTVTSAQKNPTAFYLCASSTRDRFGYTFGSGTRLTVV.

The chain has TRBV6-5 and TRBJ1-2; 8 positions match TRBD1. The V and J ends lost 6 bases and 13 bases, in that order; junction bases with no gene match: 7. CDR3 length: 11 residues. Germline values: CDR1 MNHEY, CDR2 SVGAGI. The DNA of the CDR3 is TGTGCCAGCAGAGCGGGACAGGCAGTCACCTTC. This sequence encodes CASRAGQAVTF.

DNA for the CDR3: TGTGCCAGCAGCCGGGGCCTAGCGGATTACAATGAGCAGTTCTTC. This sequence encodes CASSRGLADYNEQFF. The rearrangement uses TRBV2 and TRBJ2-1; 7 bases are shared with TRBD2. The CDR3 has 15 residues. V was pared by 6 bases and J by 4 bases, with 9 bases of the junction left unmatched. CDR1 is SNHLY, CDR2 FYNNEI, per germline.

The chain couples TRBV19 to TRBJ1-3; TRBD1 agrees at 7 bases. The CDR3 is 16 amino acids. V was pared by 3 bases and J by 2 bases, with 7 bases of the junction left unmatched. Per the germline V gene, CDR1 is LNHDA and CDR2 is SQIVND (reference sequence). This CDR3 is CASSIGGGLAGNTIYF. The CDR3 region has the DNA TGTGCCAGTAGTATTGGAGGGGGCCTTGCTGGAAACACCATATATTTT.

In this sample, this clone turned up once. The chain links TRBV6-6 to TRBJ1-6; no clear D. V dropped 7 bases and J dropped 7 bases, with 14 bases sitting between them. The CDR3 sequence is 14 residues long. The germline gives CDR1 MNHNY, CDR2 SVGAGI (reference sequence). The CDR3 nucleotides are TGTGCCAGCATCGGTCGACTGAGAAATTCACCCCTCCACTTT. The encoded protein is CASIGRLRNSPLHF.

V gene TRBV7-9 combines with J gene TRBJ2-5; 15 nucleotides align to TRBD2. Germline V gives CDR1 SEHNR, CDR2 FQNEAQ (reference sequence). J gave up 5 bases and V 5 bases, and 6 bases lay outside the gene matches. This CDR3 spans 16 amino acids. Here the CDR3 reads CASSPGLAGGPETQYF. CDR3 in DNA: TGTGCCAGCAGCCCGGGACTAGCGGGGGGACCGGAGACCCAGTACTTC.

This chain connects TRBV19 to TRBJ2-6; 9 nucleotides align to TRBD1. V was pared by 4 bases and J by 4 bases, with 17 bases of the junction left unmatched. Germline CDR1 and CDR2: LNHDA and SQIVND (reference sequence). The CDR3 runs to 20 residues. CDR3 protein: CASSRFPDRGFFSGANVLTF. The CDR3 bases are TGTGCCAGTAGTAGGTTCCCGGACAGGGGCTTCTTCTCCGGGGCCAACGTCCTGACTTTC.

The gene calls are TRBV5-4 and TRBJ1-2, with 7 bases fitting TRBD1. CDR3 size: 13 residues. Looked up from germline, CDR1 is SGHNT and CDR2 is YYREEE (reference sequence). With 2 bases clipped from V and 8 bases from J, the junction kept 6 bases outside the gene matches. Here the CDR3 DNA reads TGTGCCAGCAGCTTAACAACAGGGGTCGGCTACACCTTC. It encodes CASSLTTGVGYTF.

This chain links TRBV25-1 with TRBJ2-3; TRBD1 matches 8 bases. V lost 10 bases, J lost 3 bases, and 9 bases stayed unmatched. CDR3 length: 14 amino acids. Germline V gene sequence: CDR1 MGHDK, CDR2 SYGVNS. CDR3 sequence reads: CATRRQGITDTQYF. The CDR3 coding sequence is TGTGCCACCCGCCGACAGGGGATTACAGATACGCAGTATTTT.

The DNA for the CDR3 is TGTGCCACCAGCAGAACTAGCCTCCAGGAGACCCAGTACTTC. Its translation: CATSRTSLQETQYF. The J gene is TRBJ2-5, the V gene TRBV15; perhaps TRBD2 as D (6 bases). The CDR3 length is 14 residues. Looked up from germline, CDR1 is LNHNV and CDR2 is YYDKDF (reference sequence). Trimming removed 2 bases at V and 5 bases at J, with 12 bases between.

The chain links TRBV11-3 to TRBJ2-2; 10 nucleotides align to TRBD1. The germline V gene encodes CDR1 SGHNT and CDR2 YENEEA. The V and J ends lost 6 bases and 2 bases, in that order; junction bases with no gene match: 6. The CDR3 runs 16 residues. CDR3 sequence: CASSSGTGANTGELFF. The CDR3 DNA reads as TGTGCCAGCAGTTCCGGGACAGGGGCCAACACCGGGGAGCTGTTTTTT.

Concerning this clone itself: Other DNA sequences in the same sample also yield this CDR3. The gene calls are TRBV5-4 and TRBJ2-3, with D possibly matching TRBD2 (6 bases). CDR1 is SGHNT, CDR2 YYREEE, per germline (reference sequence). This CDR3 has 14 amino acids. V lost 0 bases to trimming and J lost 2 bases, with 7 bases between them. The CDR3 DNA sequence: TGTGCCAGCAGCTTGGGCGGGGTCACAGATACGCAGTATTTT. Its translation: CASSLGGVTDTQYF. Variable domain in full (rest from reference TRBV5-4 and TRBJ2-3): ETGVTQSPTHLIKTRGQQVTLRCSSQSGHNTVSWYQQALGQGPQFIFQYYREEENGRGNFPPRFSGLQFPNYSSELNVNALELDDSALYLCASSLGGVTDTQYFGPGTRLTVL.

In nucleotides, the CDR3 is TGTGCCAGCAGCCAAGAATCAGGACATCCCTACGAGCAGTACTTC. It is translated as CASSQESGHPYEQYF. The V call is TRBV14, the J call TRBJ2-7, with D tentatively TRBD1 (5 bases). CDR1 and CDR2 (germline): SGHDN, FVKESK. Trimming pared 0 bases from V and 2 bases from J, leaving 11 bases between. The CDR3 length is 15 residues.

The V and J genes are TRBV27 and TRBJ2-1; 7 bases fit TRBD1. The V and J ends lost 5 bases and 6 bases, in that order; junction bases with no gene match: 7. The CDR3 consists of 14 residues. Germline loops: CDR1 MNHEY, CDR2 SMNVEV (reference sequence). The CDR3 DNA sequence: TGTGCCAGCAGTGACCGGGACAGCTTCAATGAGCAGTTCTTC. This gives the protein CASSDRDSFNEQFF.

The rearrangement links TRBV5-1 to TRBJ1-4; TRBD1 is a possible D gene (6 bases). CDR1 and CDR2 (germline): SGHRS, YFSETQ. This CDR3 region has 15 residues. V was trimmed by 4 bases and J by 7 bases, leaving 17 bases between them. The CDR3 sequence: CASSPNPSDSEKLFF. DNA for the CDR3: TGCGCCAGCAGCCCCAACCCATCGGACAGTGAAAAACTGTTTTTT.

Regarding this clone: One end of the junction is discordant with germline, which a read error may explain. The chain links TRBV28 to TRBJ2-5; TRBD1 matches at 10 bases. Matching the DNA end better, TRBJ2-7 makes the J call doubtful. Per germline, CDR1 MDHEN and CDR2 SYDVKM. The CDR3 is made up of 16 amino acids. CDR3 sequence (DNA): TGTGCCAGCAGTTTCCCCCAGACAGGGGGCTCCGACGAGCAGTACTTC. Protein sequence: CASSFPQTGGSDEQYF.

V and J are TRBV19 and TRBJ2-7; 7 bases fit TRBD1. The ends lost 5 bases at V and 4 bases at J; junction bases unmatched: 8. Germline CDR1 is LNHDA and CDR2 is SQIVND (reference sequence). The CDR3 sequence is 14 residues long. CDR3 bases: TGTGCCAGTAGTCCAAGACAGGGTGCGTACGAGCAGTACTTC. This encodes CASSPRQGAYEQYF.

The V gene is TRBV28, the J gene TRBJ1-4, with 7 bases matching TRBD1. The CDR3 is 15 amino acids. V shed 5 bases, J shed 8 bases, and the junction held 11 bases outside the gene matches. In germline, CDR1 is MDHEN, CDR2 SYDVKM. In DNA, the CDR3 is TGTGCCAGCAGTATCACGACAGGGCCCCGGGAAAAACTGTTTTTT. This encodes CASSITTGPREKLFF.

The chain joins TRBV5-1 to TRBJ1-4; perhaps TRBD1 as D (6 bases). This CDR3 contains 14 residues. Germline CDR1 SGHRS, CDR2 YFSETQ. V lost 1 base, J lost 5 bases, and 9 bases lay in between. Here the CDR3 DNA reads TGCGCCAGCAGCTTGACAGGGATCAATGAAAAACTGTTTTTT. This gives the protein CASSLTGINEKLFF.

The rearrangement joins TRBV4-1 to TRBJ1-5, with D uncertain. This CDR3 has 14 amino acids. Germline loops: CDR1 MGHRA, CDR2 YSYEKL. V dropped 1 base and J dropped 0 bases, with 4 bases sitting between them. This CDR3 reads CASSQAGSNQPQHF. The CDR3 DNA reads TGCGCCAGCAGCCAAGCAGGTAGCAATCAGCCCCAGCATTTT.

This clone showed up just once. This chain joins TRBV7-9 and TRBJ1-1; no clear D. This CDR3 region has 13 residues. Trimming took 1 base from V and 2 from J, leaving 5 bases between them. Per germline, CDR1 SEHNR and CDR2 FQNEAQ (reference sequence). The CDR3 DNA sequence: TGTGCCAGCAGCTTAGAGCCTAACACTGAAGCTTTCTTT. As protein: CASSLEPNTEAFF.

V usage is TRBV5-1 and J usage is TRBJ2-1; tentatively, D is TRBD2 (6 bases). Germline V CDR1 and CDR2: SGHRS, YFSETQ. CDR3 size: 15 residues. Between the trimmed V and J ends, which lost 4 bases and 1 base, there was a span of 12 bases. CDR3 sequence (DNA): TGCGCCAGCAGCGAGGAGGGATGGTCCTACAATGAGCAGTTCTTC. It codes for CASSEEGWSYNEQFF.

Comment on this clone: At one of its ends the junction is not consistent with the germline gene, which may arise from a read error. The rearrangement joins TRBV27 to TRBJ2-6; TRBD2 might be the D (6 bases). The germline gives CDR1 MNHEY, CDR2 SMNVEV (reference sequence). The CDR3 sequence is 16 residues long. The CDR3 DNA sequence: TGTGCCAGCTCCTCCTGGAGGGGAACTGGGGCCAACGGCCTGACTTTC. As protein: CASSSWRGTGANGLTF.